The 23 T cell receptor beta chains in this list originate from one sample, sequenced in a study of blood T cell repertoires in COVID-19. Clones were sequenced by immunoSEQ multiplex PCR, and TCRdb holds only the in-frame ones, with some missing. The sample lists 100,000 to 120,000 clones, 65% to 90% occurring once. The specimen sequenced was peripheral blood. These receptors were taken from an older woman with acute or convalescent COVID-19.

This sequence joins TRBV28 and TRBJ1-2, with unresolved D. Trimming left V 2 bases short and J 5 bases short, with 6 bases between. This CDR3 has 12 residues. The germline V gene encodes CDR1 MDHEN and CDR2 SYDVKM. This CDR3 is CASSLRRYGYTF. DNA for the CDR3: TGTGCCAGCAGTTTAAGGAGGTATGGCTACACCTTC.

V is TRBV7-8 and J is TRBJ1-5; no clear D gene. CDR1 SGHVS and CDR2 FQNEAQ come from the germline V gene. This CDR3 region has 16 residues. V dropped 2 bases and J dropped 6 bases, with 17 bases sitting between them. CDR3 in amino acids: CASSLLPRSAVQPQHF. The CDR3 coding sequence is TGTGCCAGCAGCTTATTACCCCGAAGTGCGGTTCAGCCCCAGCATTTT.

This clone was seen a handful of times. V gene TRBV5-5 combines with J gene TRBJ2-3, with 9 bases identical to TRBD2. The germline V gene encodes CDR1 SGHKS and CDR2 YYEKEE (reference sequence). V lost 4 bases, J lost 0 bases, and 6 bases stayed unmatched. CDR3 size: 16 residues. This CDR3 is CASSVPTSGSTDTQYF. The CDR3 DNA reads TGTGCCAGCAGCGTCCCCACTAGCGGGAGCACAGATACGCAGTATTTT. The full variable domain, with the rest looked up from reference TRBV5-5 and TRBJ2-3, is DAGVTQSPTHLIKTRGQQVTLRCSPISGHKSVSWYQQVLGQGPQFIFQYYEKEERGRGNFPDRFSARQFPNYSSELNVNALLLGDSALYLCASSVPTSGSTDTQYFGPGTRLTVL.

CDR3 DNA sequence: TGTGCCAACGCCCCAGAACAGGGTGTCTATGGCTACACCTTC. Amino acids: CANAPEQGVYGYTF. The gene calls are TRBV2 and TRBJ1-2; tentatively, D is TRBD1 (6 bases). Germline CDR1 is SNHLY and CDR2 is FYNNEI. The length of the CDR3 is 14 residues. With 10 bases removed from V and 4 bases from J, the gap between germline ends came to 19 bases.

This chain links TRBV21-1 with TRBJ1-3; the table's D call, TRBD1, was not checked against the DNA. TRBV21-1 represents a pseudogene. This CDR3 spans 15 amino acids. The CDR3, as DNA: TGTGCCAGCAGCAAACAGGGCAGCTATGGAAACACCATATATTTT. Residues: CASSKQGSYGNTIYF.

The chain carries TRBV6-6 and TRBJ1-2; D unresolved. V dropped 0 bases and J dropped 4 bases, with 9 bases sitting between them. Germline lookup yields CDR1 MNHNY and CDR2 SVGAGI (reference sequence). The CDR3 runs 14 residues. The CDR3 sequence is CASSYSRGSYGYTF. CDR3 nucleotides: TGTGCCAGCAGTTACTCGAGAGGCAGCTATGGCTACACCTTC.

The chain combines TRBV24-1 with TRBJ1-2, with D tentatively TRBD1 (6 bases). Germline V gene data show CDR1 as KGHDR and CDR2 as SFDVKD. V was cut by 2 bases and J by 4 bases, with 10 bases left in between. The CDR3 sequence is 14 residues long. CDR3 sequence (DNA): TGTGCCACCAGTGATTCTTACAGGGCCTATGGCTACACCTTC. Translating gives CATSDSYRAYGYTF.

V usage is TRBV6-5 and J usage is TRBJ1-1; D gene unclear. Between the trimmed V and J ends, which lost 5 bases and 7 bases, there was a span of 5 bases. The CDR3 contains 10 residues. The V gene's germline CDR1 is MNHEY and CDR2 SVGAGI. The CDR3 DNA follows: TGTGCCAGCAGTCGGAGTGAAGCTTTCTTT. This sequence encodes CASSRSEAFF.

The CDR3 loop reads CSAREREQFF. In DNA form, the CDR3 reads TGCAGTGCTAGAGAGCGAGAGCAGTTCTTC. J is TRBJ2-1 and V is TRBV20-1; D is undetermined. Germline lookup yields CDR1 DFQATT and CDR2 SNEGSKA (reference sequence). The CDR3 is made up of 10 amino acids. The V and J ends lost 0 bases and 10 bases respectively, with 4 bases between them.

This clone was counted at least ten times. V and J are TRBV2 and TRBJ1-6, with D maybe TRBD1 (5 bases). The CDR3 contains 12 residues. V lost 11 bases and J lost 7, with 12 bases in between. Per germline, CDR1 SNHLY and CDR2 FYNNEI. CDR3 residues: CAGMAGNSPLHF. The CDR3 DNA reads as TGTGCCGGAATGGCAGGGAATTCACCCCTCCACTTT. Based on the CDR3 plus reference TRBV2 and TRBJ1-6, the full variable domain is EPEVTQTPSHQVTQMGQEVILRCVPISNHLYFYWYRQILGQKVEFLVSFYNNEISEKSEIFDDQFSVERPDGSNFTLKIRSTKLEDSAMYFCAGMAGNSPLHFGNGTRLTVT.

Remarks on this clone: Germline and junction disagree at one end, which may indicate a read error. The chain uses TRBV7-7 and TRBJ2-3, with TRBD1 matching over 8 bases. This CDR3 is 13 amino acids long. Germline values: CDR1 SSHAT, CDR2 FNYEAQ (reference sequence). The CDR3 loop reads CASSPDREDTQYF. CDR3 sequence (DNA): TGTGCTAGCAGCCCGGACAGGGAGGATACGCAGTATTTT.

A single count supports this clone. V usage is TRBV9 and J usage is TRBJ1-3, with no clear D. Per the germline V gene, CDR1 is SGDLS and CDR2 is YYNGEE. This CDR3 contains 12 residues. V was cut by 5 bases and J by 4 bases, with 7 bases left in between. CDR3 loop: CASRGDGNTIYF. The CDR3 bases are TGTGCCAGCAGGGGAGACGGAAACACCATATATTTT. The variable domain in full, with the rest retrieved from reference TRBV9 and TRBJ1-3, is DSGVTQTPKHLITATGQRVTLRCSPRSGDLSVYWYQQSLDQGLQFLIQYYNGEERAKGNILERFSAQQFPDLHSELNLSSLELGDSALYFCASRGDGNTIYFGEGSWLTVV.

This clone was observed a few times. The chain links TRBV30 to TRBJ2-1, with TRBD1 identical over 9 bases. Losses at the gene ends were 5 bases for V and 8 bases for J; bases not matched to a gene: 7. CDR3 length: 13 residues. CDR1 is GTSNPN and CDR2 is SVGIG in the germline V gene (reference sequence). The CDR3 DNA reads TGTGCCTGGGCGGGACAGGGAGGGGATGAGCAGTTCTTC. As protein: CAWAGQGGDEQFF.

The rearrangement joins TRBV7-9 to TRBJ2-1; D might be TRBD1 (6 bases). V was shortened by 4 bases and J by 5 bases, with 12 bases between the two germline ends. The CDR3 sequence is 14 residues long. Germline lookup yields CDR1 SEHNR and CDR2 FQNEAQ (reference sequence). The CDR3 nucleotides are TGTGCCAGCAGCTCCGGACAGCCGAACAATGAGCAGTTCTTC. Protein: CASSSGQPNNEQFF.

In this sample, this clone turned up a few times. The CDR3 protein is CASSDPGANHNEQFF. CDR3 DNA: TGTGCCAGCAGCGACCCGGGAGCCAATCACAATGAGCAGTTCTTC. The gene calls are TRBV7-6 and TRBJ2-1; tentatively, D is TRBD2 (6 bases). The CDR3 sequence is 15 residues long. Germline CDR1 SGHVS, CDR2 FNYEAQ. Trimming stripped 5 bases from V and 5 bases from J, with 16 bases between.

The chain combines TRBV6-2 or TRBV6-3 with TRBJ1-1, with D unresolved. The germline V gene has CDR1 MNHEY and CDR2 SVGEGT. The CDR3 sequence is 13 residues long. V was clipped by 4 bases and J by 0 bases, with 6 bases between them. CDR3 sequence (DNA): TGTGCCAGCAGTTCCGAGTTGAACACTGAAGCTTTCTTT. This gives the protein CASSSELNTEAFF.

CDR3 sequence reads: CASSLRDRGMGQYF. In nucleotides, the CDR3 is TGTGCCAGCAGCTTGCGGGACAGGGGGATGGGCCAGTACTTC. This chain uses TRBV5-6 with TRBJ2-5, with 11 bases matching TRBD1. Germline V gives CDR1 SGHDT, CDR2 YYEEEE. V dropped 1 base and J dropped 10; count of bases not matched to a gene: 6. The CDR3 has 14 residues.

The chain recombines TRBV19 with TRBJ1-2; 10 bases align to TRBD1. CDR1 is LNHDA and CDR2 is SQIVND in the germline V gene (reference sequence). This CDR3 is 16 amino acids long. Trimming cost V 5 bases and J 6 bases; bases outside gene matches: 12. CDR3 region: CASSPRPGQGYHGYTF. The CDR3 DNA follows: TGTGCCAGTAGTCCCCGTCCGGGACAGGGGTATCATGGCTACACCTTC. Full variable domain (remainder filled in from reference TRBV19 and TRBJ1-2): DGGITQSPKYLFRKEGQNVTLSCEQNLNHDAMYWYRQDPGQGLRLIYYSQIVNDFQKGDIAEGYSVSREKKESFPLTVTSAQKNPTAFYLCASSPRPGQGYHGYTFGSGTRLTVV.

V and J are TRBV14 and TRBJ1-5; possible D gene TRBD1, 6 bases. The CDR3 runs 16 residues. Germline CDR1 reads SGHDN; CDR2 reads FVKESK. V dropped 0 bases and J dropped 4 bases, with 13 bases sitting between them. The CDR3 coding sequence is TGTGCCAGCAGCCAAGATTCAGGGACAACGAATCAGCCCCAGCATTTT. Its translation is CASSQDSGTTNQPQHF.

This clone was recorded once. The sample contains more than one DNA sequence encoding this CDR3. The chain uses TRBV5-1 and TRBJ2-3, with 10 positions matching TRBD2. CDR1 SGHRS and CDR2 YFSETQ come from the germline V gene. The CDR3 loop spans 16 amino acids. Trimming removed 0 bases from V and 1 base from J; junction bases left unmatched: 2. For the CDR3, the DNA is TGCGCCAGCAGCTTGGGGCTAGCGGGGGGCACAGATACGCAGTATTTT. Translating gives CASSLGLAGGTDTQYF. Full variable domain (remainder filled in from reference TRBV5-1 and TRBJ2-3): KAGVTQTPRYLIKTRGQQVTLSCSPISGHRSVSWYQQTPGQGLQFLFEYFSETQRNKGNFPGRFSGRQFSNSRSEMNVSTLELGDSALYLCASSLGLAGGTDTQYFGPGTRLTVL.

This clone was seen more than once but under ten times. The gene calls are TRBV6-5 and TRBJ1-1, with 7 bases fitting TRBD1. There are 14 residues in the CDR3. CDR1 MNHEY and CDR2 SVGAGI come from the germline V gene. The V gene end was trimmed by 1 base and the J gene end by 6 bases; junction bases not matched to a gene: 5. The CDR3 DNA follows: TGTGCCAGCAGTTACTGGGGACAGAGGGCTGAAGCTTTCTTT. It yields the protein CASSYWGQRAEAFF.

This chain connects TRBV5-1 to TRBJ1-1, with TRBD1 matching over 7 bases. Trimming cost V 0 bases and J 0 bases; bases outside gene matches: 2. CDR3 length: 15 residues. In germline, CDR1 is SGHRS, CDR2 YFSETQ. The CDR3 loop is CASSLGGQMNTEAFF. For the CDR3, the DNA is TGCGCCAGCAGCTTGGGGGGACAGATGAACACTGAAGCTTTCTTT.

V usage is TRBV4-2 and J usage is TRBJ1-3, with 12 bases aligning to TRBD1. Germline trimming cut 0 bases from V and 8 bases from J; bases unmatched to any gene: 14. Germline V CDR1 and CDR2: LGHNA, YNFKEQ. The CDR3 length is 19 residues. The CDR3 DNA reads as TGTGCCAGCAGCCAAGAAATTATCATGGGACAGGGGGCGTTTTACACCATATATTTT. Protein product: CASSQEIIMGQGAFYTIYF.